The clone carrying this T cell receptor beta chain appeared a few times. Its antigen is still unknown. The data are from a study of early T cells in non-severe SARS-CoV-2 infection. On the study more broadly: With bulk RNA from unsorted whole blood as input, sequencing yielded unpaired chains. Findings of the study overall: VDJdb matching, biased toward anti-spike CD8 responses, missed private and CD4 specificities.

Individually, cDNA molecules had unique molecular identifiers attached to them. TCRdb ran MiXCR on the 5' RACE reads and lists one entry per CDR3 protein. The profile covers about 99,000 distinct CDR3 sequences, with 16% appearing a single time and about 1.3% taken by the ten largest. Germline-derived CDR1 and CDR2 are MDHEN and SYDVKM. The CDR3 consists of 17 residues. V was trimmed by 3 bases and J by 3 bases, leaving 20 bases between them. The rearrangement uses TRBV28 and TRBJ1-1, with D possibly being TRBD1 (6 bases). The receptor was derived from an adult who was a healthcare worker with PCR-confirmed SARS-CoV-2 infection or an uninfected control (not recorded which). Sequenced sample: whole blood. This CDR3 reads CASSFWARGGNDTEAFF. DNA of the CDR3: TGTGCCAGCAGTTTTTGGGCGCGAGGGGGTAACGACACTGAAGCTTTCTTT.